This is a list of T cell receptor beta chains from one sample in a study of regulatory and conventional T cells in RAG deficiency. Libraries were prepared by immunoSEQ multiplex PCR; TCRdb keeps only in-frame clonotypes and omits some of them. The sample consists of roughly 35,000 clones, 60% to 85% of them appearing once. These same records also appear under a second study, on regulatory T cells.

Material: CD4+ effector T cells sorted from blood. The receptors shown here come from a human donor in good health. Each CDR3 is given with its conserved first and last residue. The D gene is left open where the match is weak. Not all rows give a size; the values are once, few, many and, for expanded clones, a class.

>NA|NA|TRBV10-1|TRBJ1-1
CASSENVGVGAFF
TGCGCCAGCAGTGAAAACGTGGGGGTAGGAGCTTTCTTT
>TRBD1|once|TRBV5-4|TRBJ1-3
CASSLPGQGRNTIYF
TGTGCCAGCAGCTTACCGGGACAGGGTCGAAACACCATATATTTT
>NA|NA|TRBV12-1|TRBJ2-1
CASSISNEQFF
TGTGCCAGCAGCATATCCAATGAGCAGTTCTTC
>NA|NA|TRBV9|TRBJ1-2
CASSGGSLSGYTF
TGTGCCAGCAGCGGAGGGAGTTTGAGTGGCTACACCTTC
>TRBD1|NA|TRBV9|TRBJ1-5
CASSAGQSEGPQHF
TGTGCCAGCAGCGCGGGACAGTCCGAAGGGCCCCAGCATTTT
>TRBD1|NA|TRBV5-1|TRBJ2-7
CASSPRDRADEQYF
TGCGCCAGCAGCCCCCGGGACAGGGCCGACGAGCAGTACTTC
>NA|NA|TRBV11-3|TRBJ2-2
CASSLEVRVSTGELFF
TGTGCCAGCAGCTTAGAAGTCAGGGTCTCCACCGGGGAGCTGTTTTTT
>NA|NA|TRBV27|TRBJ2-7
CASSPSDLRTASYEQYF
TGTGCCAGCAGTCCGAGCGACCTGAGGACAGCTTCCTACGAGCAGTACTTC
>NA|NA|TRBV7-9|TRBJ1-5
CASSPSPTGSNQPQHF
TGTGCCAGCAGCCCCTCACCCACAGGGTCCAATCAGCCCCAGCATTTT
>TRBD2|NA|TRBV25-1|TRBJ2-3
CASSVYPSGTRADTQYF
TGTGCCAGCAGTGTGTACCCTTCCGGGACTAGGGCAGATACGCAGTATTTT